This T cell receptor (beta chain) was identified during a study of blood T cell repertoires in COVID-19. For the study at large: PBMCs, B-cell-depleted T cells, or T cells provided the cDNA or gDNA that made up the material.

This CDR3 has 15 residues. The V segment lost 2 bases and the J segment 5 bases; nucleotides outside the gene matches: 8. CDR1 is MNHEY and CDR2 is SVGAGI in the germline V gene. Only in-frame clones appear in the TCRdb table, and some are missing; sequencing was by immunoSEQ multiplex PCR. Of tens of thousands of clones listed, 80% to 90% are singletons. The sequence was collected from a human donor with active COVID-19. The donor label of this sample is uncertain. This chain joins TRBV6-5 and TRBJ2-5, with TRBD2 matching 7 bases. Material: peripheral blood. The CDR3 reads CASSYRDYLGETQYF. In nucleotides, the CDR3 is TGTGCCAGCAGTTACCGGGACTACCTCGGGGAGACCCAGTACTTC.